These 4 T cell receptor beta chains originate from one sample sequenced in a study of graft-versus-host responses after intestinal transplantation. The table came from immunoSEQ multiplex PCR; TCRdb's copy has only in-frame clones and leaves some out. This sample has 40,000 or so clones, with roughly 87% found just once. Graft specimens yielded both intraepithelial and lamina propria lymphocytes. Here the sequenced sample was ileum tissue, taken 200 to 210 days after intestinal transplant. All receptors derive from a human patient who received an intestinal transplant, so some T cells may come from the graft donor.

The chain joins TRBV5-8 to TRBJ1-1, with D perhaps TRBD1 (5 bases). Trimming pared 1 base from V and 4 bases from J, leaving 8 bases between. CDR3 length equals 13 residues. Germline lookup yields CDR1 SGHTS and CDR2 YDEGEE. The DNA of the CDR3 is TGTGCCAGCAGCTTGTTGGGGGGCACTGAAGCTTTCTTT. Residues: CASSLLGGTEAFF.

V usage is TRBV28 and J usage is TRBJ2-7; D perhaps matches TRBD1 (5 bases). This CDR3 contains 14 residues. Germline assignment: CDR1 MDHEN and CDR2 SYDVKM. Trimming removed 8 bases from V and 6 bases from J, with 20 bases in between. The CDR3 here is CASGYEGENSEQYF. The CDR3 nucleotides read TGTGCCAGCGGGTATGAAGGGGAAAATAGCGAGCAGTACTTC.

The chain links TRBV20-1 to TRBJ2-5, with D uncertain. V was cut by 6 bases and J by 5 bases, with 10 bases left in between. The germline CDR1 and CDR2 sequences are DFQATT and SNEGSKA (reference sequence). There are 11 residues in the CDR3. In nucleotides, the CDR3 is TGCAGTGCCCTCCGGGCGGAGACCCAGTACTTC. Translation: CSALRAETQYF.

This rearrangement joins TRBV6-5 to TRBJ1-2; D not resolved. This CDR3 region has 14 residues. Trimming took 5 bases from V and 8 from J, leaving 18 bases between them. Germline V gene lookup returns CDR1 MNHEY and CDR2 SVGAGI. The CDR3 nucleotides are TGTGCCAGCAGTGAAGTTACCCGGTTCGGGGGCTACACCTTC. Amino acids: CASSEVTRFGGYTF.